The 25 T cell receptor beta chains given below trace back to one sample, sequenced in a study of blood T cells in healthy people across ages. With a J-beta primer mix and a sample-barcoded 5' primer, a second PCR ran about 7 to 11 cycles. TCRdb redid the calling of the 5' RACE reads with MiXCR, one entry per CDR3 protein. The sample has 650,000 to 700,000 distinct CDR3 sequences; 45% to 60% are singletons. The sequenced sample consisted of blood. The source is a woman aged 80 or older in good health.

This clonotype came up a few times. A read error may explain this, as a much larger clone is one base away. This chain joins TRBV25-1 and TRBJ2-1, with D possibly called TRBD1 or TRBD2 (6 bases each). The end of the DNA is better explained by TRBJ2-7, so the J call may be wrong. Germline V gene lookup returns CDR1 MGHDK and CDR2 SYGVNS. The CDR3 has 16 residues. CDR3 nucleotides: TGTGCCAGCAGTGACGCTAGGGGGGTCTCCTACAATGAGCAGTACTTC. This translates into CASSDARGVSYNEQYF.

CDR3 residues: CASSLLGRWNTEAFF. CDR3 nucleotides: TGTGCCAGCAGCTTACTGGGACGTTGGAACACTGAAGCTTTCTTT. The chain recombines TRBV7-9 with TRBJ1-1; D is perhaps TRBD1 (5 bases). The V gene's germline CDR1 is SEHNR and CDR2 FQNEAQ (reference sequence). V was pared by 2 bases and J by 1 base, with 11 bases between. The CDR3 is made up of 15 amino acids.

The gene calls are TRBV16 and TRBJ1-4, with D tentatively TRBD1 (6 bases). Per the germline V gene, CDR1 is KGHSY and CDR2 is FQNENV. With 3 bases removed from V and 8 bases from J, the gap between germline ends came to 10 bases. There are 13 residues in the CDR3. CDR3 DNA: TGTGCCAGCAGCCAGGGGGCATGGGAAAAACTGTTTTTT. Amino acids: CASSQGAWEKLFF.

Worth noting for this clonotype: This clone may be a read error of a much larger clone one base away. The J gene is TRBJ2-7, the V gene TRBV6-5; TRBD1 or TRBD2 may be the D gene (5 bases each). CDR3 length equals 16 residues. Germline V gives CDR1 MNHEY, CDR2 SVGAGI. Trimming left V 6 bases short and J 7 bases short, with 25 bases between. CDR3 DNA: TGTGCCAGCAGCAGACAGAGGGTAAGCTCCTACAATGAGCAGTACTTC. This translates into CASSRQRVSSYNEQYF.

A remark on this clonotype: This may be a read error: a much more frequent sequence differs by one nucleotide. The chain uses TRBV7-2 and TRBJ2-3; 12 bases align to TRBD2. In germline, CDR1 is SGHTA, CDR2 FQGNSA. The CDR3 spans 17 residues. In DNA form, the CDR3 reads TGTGCCGGCAGCTTAAGGCTAGCGGGGGGGGGCACAGATACGCAGTATTTT. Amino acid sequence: CAGSLRLAGGGTDTQYF.

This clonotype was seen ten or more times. The chain's CDR3 is CASSLQVSGANVLTF. CDR3 nucleotides: TGTGCCAGCAGCCTACAGGTCTCTGGGGCCAACGTCCTGACTTTC. V usage is TRBV6-5 and J usage is TRBJ2-6, with a weak D call TRBD1 (5 bases). This CDR3 region has 15 residues. The V end lost 6 bases, the J end lost 0 bases, and 9 bases lay between the germline ends. Germline lookup yields CDR1 MNHEY and CDR2 SVGAGI.

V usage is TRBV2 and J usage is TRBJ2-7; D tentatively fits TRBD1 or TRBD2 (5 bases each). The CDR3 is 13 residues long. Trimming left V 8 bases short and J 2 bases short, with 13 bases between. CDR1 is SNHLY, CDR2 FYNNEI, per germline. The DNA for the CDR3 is TGTGCCAGCCGGGACGGTACGGCCTACGAGCAGTACTTC. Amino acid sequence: CASRDGTAYEQYF.

CDR3 residues: CATSDSGQGYNEQFF. The CDR3 DNA reads TGTGCCACCAGTGATTCCGGACAGGGCTACAATGAGCAGTTCTTC. V gene TRBV24-1 combines with J gene TRBJ2-1; 8 bases agree with TRBD1. The germline V gene has CDR1 KGHDR and CDR2 SFDVKD. The J segment lost 3 bases and the V segment lost 2 bases, leaving 2 bases of the junction unmatched. The CDR3 has 15 amino acids.

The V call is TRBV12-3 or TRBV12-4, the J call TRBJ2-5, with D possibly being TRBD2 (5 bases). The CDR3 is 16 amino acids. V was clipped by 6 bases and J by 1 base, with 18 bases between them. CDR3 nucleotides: TGTGCCAGCAGACCGTTCGCCGGGAAACCCCAAGAGACCCAGTACTTC. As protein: CASRPFAGKPQETQYF.

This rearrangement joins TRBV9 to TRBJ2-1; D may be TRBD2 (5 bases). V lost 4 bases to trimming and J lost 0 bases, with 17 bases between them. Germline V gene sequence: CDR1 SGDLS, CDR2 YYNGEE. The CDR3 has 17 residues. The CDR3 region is CASSPRGLGSSYNEQFF. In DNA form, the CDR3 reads TGTGCCAGCAGCCCCCGCGGCTTGGGGAGCTCCTACAATGAGCAGTTCTTC.

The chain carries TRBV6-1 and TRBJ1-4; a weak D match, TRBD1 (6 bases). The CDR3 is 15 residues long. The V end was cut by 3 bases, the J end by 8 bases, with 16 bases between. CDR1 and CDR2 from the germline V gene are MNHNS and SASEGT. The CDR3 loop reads CASSEGTIESEKLFF. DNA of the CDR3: TGTGCCAGCAGTGAGGGGACAATCGAGTCGGAAAAACTGTTTTTT.

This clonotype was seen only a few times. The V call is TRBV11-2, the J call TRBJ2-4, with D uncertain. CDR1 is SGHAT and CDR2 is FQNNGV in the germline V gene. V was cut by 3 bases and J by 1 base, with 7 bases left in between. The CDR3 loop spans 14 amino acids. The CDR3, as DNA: TGTGCCAGCAGCTTCGATGTGGCCAAAAACATTCAGTACTTC. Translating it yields CASSFDVAKNIQYF.

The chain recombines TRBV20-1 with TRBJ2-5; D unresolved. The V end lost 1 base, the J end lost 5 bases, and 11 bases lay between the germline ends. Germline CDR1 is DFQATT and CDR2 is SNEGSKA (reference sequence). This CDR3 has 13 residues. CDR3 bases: TGCAGTGCTAGAGGGCCGGGTGGGGAGACCCAGTACTTC. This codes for CSARGPGGETQYF.

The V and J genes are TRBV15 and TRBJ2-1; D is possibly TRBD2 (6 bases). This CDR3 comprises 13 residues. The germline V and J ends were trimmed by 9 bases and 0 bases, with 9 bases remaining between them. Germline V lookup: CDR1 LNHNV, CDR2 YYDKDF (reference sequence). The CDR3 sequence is CATSGFSYNEQFF. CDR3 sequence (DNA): TGTGCCACTAGCGGATTCTCCTACAATGAGCAGTTCTTC.

The CDR3 here is CASSQSGYSYEQYF. Written as DNA, the CDR3 is TGTGCCAGCAGCCAATCGGGCTACTCCTACGAGCAGTACTTC. The genes are TRBV14 and TRBJ2-7; D ambiguous. The germline V gene has CDR1 SGHDN and CDR2 FVKESK. The ends were cut back, 2 bases at V and 0 bases at J, with 8 bases in the middle. The CDR3 is 14 residues long. Based on the CDR3 plus reference TRBV14 and TRBJ2-7, the full variable domain is EAGVTQFPSHSVIEKGQTVTLRCDPISGHDNLYWYRRVMGKEIKFLLHFVKESKQDESGMPNNRFLAERTGGTYSTLKVQPAELEDSGVYFCASSQSGYSYEQYFGPGTRLTVT.

CDR3 sequence reads: CASSPWDGTNYGYTF. DNA of the CDR3: TGTGCCAGCAGCCCCTGGGACGGCACAAACTATGGCTACACCTTC. The V and J genes are TRBV9 and TRBJ1-2, with D tentatively TRBD1 (5 bases). The length of the CDR3 is 15 residues. CDR1 and CDR2 from the germline V gene are SGDLS and YYNGEE. Trimming stripped 4 bases from V and 2 bases from J, with 15 bases between.

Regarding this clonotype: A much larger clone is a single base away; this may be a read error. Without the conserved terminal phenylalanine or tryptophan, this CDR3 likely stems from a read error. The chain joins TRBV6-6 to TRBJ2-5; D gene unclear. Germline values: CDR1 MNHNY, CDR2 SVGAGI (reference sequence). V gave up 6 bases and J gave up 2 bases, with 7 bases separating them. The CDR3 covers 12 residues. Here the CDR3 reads CASRTPQETQYL. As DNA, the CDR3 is TGTGCCAGCAGGACCCCACAAGAGACCCAGTACTTA.

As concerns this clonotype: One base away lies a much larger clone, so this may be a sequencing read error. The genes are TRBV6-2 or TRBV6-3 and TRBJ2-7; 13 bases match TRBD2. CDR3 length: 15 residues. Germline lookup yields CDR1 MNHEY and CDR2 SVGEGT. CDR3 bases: TGTGCCAGCAGGCCTGGGACTAGCGGGGCCTATGAGCAGTACTTC. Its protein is CASRPGTSGAYEQYF.

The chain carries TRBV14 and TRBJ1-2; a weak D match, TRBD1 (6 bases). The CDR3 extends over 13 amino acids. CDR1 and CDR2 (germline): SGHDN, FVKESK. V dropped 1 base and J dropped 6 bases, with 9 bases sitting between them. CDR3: CASSQGSGDGYTF. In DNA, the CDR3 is TGTGCCAGCAGCCAAGGTTCAGGGGATGGCTACACCTTC.

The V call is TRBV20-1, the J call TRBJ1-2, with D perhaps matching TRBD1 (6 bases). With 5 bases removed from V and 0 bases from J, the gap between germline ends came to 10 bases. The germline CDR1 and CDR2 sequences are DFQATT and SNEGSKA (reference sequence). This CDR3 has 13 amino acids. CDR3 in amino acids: CSAGQRTNYGYTF. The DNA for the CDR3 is TGCAGTGCTGGACAGAGGACTAACTATGGCTACACCTTC.

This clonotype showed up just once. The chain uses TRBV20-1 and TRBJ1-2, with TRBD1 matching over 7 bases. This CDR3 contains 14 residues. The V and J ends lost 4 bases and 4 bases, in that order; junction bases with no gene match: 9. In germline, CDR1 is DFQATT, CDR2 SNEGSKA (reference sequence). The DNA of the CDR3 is TGCAGTGCTACGAGGAGACAGGGACCCTATGGCTACACCTTC. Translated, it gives CSATRRQGPYGYTF.

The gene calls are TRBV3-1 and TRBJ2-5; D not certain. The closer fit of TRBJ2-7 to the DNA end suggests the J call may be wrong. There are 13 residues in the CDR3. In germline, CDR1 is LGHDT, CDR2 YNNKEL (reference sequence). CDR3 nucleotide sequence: TGTGCCAGCAGCCAAGTGCCTGACTACGAGCAGTACTTC. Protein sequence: CASSQVPDYEQYF.

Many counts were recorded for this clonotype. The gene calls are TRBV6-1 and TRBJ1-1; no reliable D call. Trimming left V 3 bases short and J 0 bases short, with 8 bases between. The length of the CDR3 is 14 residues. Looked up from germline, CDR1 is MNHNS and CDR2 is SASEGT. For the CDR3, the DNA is TGTGCCAGCAGTGAGGCCCTCATGAACACTGAAGCTTTCTTT. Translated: CASSEALMNTEAFF.

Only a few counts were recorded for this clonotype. The CDR3: CASSRWGPGGYTF. The CDR3, as DNA: TGTGCCAGCAGCAGGTGGGGCCCCGGCGGCTACACCTTC. This chain connects TRBV9 to TRBJ1-2; TRBD1 might be the D (5 bases). The germline V gene has CDR1 SGDLS and CDR2 YYNGEE. V was cut by 4 bases and J by 8 bases, with 15 bases left in between. The CDR3 totals 13 residues.

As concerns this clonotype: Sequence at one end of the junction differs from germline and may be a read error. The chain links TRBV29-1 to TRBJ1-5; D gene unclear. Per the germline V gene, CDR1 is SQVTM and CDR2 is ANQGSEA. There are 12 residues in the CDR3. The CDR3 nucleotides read TGCGGCGTTGCAGGAGGTGATCAGCCCCAGCATTTT. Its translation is CGVAGGDQPQHF.